One and the same sample provided the 21 T cell receptor beta chains below, sequenced in a study of memory CD4+ T cells and cytomegalovirus serostatus. Sequencing used immunoSEQ multiplex PCR; TCRdb keeps in-frame clones, though not all of them. The sample includes 46,000 or so clones, under 80% of them seen just once. Single viable CD3+CD4+CD8-CD45RO+ cells were sorted as the memory CD4+ T cells. Sequenced: memory CD4+ T cells from blood. The origin of the receptors is an adult in good health and CMV-seronegative.

The chain joins TRBV11-2 to TRBJ2-7; weak D call: TRBD2 (6 bases). The CDR3 covers 16 residues. Germline CDR1 and CDR2: SGHAT and FQNNGV. Trimming shortened V by 1 base and J by 0 bases, and 13 bases separated the two germline ends. The CDR3, as DNA: TGTGCCAGCAGCTTAGGTGTCGGGGGTGGCTCCTACGAGCAGTACTTC. It yields the protein CASSLGVGGGSYEQYF.

The gene calls are TRBV29-1 and TRBJ2-5; 9 bases fit TRBD1. CDR1 and CDR2 (germline): SQVTM, ANQGSEA. Trimming at V came to 4 bases and at J to 5 bases, leaving 8 bases not matched to a gene. The CDR3 has 14 residues. The CDR3, as DNA: TGCAGCGTTGGGAGGACAGGGGTTGATGAGACCCAGTACTTC. Amino acid sequence: CSVGRTGVDETQYF. The full variable domain, in which reference TRBV29-1 and TRBJ2-5 provide the parts outside the CDR3, is SAVISQKPSRDICQRGTSLTIQCQVDSQVTMMFWYRQQPGQSLTLIATANQGSEATYESGFVIDKFPISRPNLTFSTLTVSNMSPEDSSIYLCSVGRTGVDETQYFGPGTRLLVL.

The rearrangement uses TRBV30 and TRBJ1-3; no definite D call. The V gene's germline CDR1 is GTSNPN and CDR2 SVGIG (reference sequence). The ends were cut back, 0 bases at V and 0 bases at J, with 15 bases in the middle. This CDR3 contains 17 residues. The CDR3 loop reads CAWSVYGRKSSGNTIYF. The DNA of the CDR3 is TGTGCCTGGAGTGTCTACGGCAGGAAAAGCTCTGGAAACACCATATATTTT.

This clone was counted a few times. This chain links TRBV7-2 with TRBJ1-4; 9 nucleotides line up with TRBD1. The CDR3 is 16 residues long. V lost 1 base to trimming and J lost 3 bases; unmatched junction nucleotides: 3. CDR1 and CDR2 from the germline V gene are SGHTA and FQGNSA. The CDR3 DNA reads as TGTGCCAGCAGCTTAGGGGGGGACAGGGCTAATGAAAAACTGTTTTTT. Amino acids: CASSLGGDRANEKLFF.

The rearrangement joins TRBV6-5 to TRBJ2-7, with 13 bases aligning to TRBD2. The CDR3 length is 14 residues. In germline, CDR1 is MNHEY, CDR2 SVGAGI. Unmatched junction bases numbered 0, after V lost 6 bases and J lost 1 base. Written as DNA, the CDR3 is TGTGCCAGCAGGGGACTAGCGGGGTCCTACGAGCAGTACTTC. This sequence encodes CASRGLAGSYEQYF.

This chain joins TRBV28 and TRBJ2-1; D uncertain. The CDR3 spans 12 residues. CDR1 is MDHEN and CDR2 is SYDVKM in the germline V gene. V lost 6 bases, J lost 11 bases, and 14 bases lay in between. The chain's CDR3 is CASRPANDKQFF. The DNA for the CDR3 is TGTGCCAGCAGACCGGCCAATGATAAGCAGTTCTTC. The whole variable domain, remainder taken from reference TRBV28 and TRBJ2-1, is DVKVTQSSRYLVKRTGEKVFLECVQDMDHENMFWYRQDPGLGLRLIYFSYDVKMKEKGDIPEGYSVSREKKERFSLILESASTNQTSMYLCASRPANDKQFFGPGTRLTVL.

The sample holds a few counts of this clone. V usage is TRBV5-5 and J usage is TRBJ1-5, with D hard to call. Germline V lookup: CDR1 SGHKS, CDR2 YYEKEE (reference sequence). The CDR3 length is 14 residues. V lost 4 bases to trimming and J lost 3 bases, with 11 bases between them. The CDR3 spells CASSRDPFNQPQHF. As DNA, the CDR3 is TGTGCCAGCAGCCGAGACCCATTCAATCAGCCCCAGCATTTT.

This chain connects TRBV7-6 to TRBJ2-5; D gene uncertain. Trimming shortened V by 3 bases and J by 2 bases, and 1 base separated the two germline ends. Germline V gene sequence: CDR1 SGHVS, CDR2 FNYEAQ. This CDR3 has 11 residues. The DNA of the CDR3 is TGTGCCAGCAGCTTGCAAGAGACCCAGTACTTC. Translation gives CASSLQETQYF.

The chain carries TRBV7-3 and TRBJ1-1, with D unresolved. The CDR3 covers 13 residues. Germline lookup yields CDR1 SGHTA and CDR2 FQGTGA. The V gene lost 3 bases and the J gene lost 1 base, with 6 bases spanning the gap. CDR3 bases: TGTGCCAGCAGCTTCAACCAGAACACTGAAGCTTTCTTT. This translates into CASSFNQNTEAFF.

The chain couples TRBV18 to TRBJ2-7, with 8 bases lining up with TRBD1. Germline trimming cut 5 bases from V and 6 bases from J; bases unmatched to any gene: 9. The CDR3 loop spans 14 amino acids. Germline-derived CDR1 and CDR2 are KGHSH and LQKENI. The CDR3 reads CASSSDGQGSEQYF. CDR3 nucleotide sequence: TGTGCCAGCTCATCCGACGGACAGGGAAGCGAGCAGTACTTC.

The count of this clone is one. V is TRBV5-6 and J is TRBJ2-1, with D tentatively TRBD1 (6 bases). Germline V gene data show CDR1 as SGHDT and CDR2 as YYEEEE. This CDR3 is built from 15 residues. V gave up 2 bases and J gave up 4 bases, with 13 bases separating them. CDR3 residues: CASSFYGTRYNEQFF. The CDR3 bases are TGTGCCAGCAGCTTCTACGGGACAAGGTACAATGAGCAGTTCTTC.

In its sample, this clone was seen once. The rearrangement links TRBV2 to TRBJ1-5, with 7 bases identical to TRBD1. The length of the CDR3 is 14 residues. Unmatched junction bases numbered 6, after V lost 7 bases and J lost 3 bases. Germline V gives CDR1 SNHLY, CDR2 FYNNEI. The CDR3 nucleotides read TGTGCCAGCACTGGGACAGTGAACAATCAGCCCCAGCATTTT. This translates into CASTGTVNNQPQHF.

The chain recombines TRBV5-6 with TRBJ1-4; D is possibly TRBD1 (5 bases). V was shortened by 0 bases and J by 8 bases, with 17 bases between the two germline ends. The CDR3 has 16 residues. Germline values: CDR1 SGHDT, CDR2 YYEEEE. The CDR3 region has the DNA TGTGCCAGCAGCTTGGTTTACGGGGGTCGACGGGAAAAACTGTTTTTT. Its protein is CASSLVYGGRREKLFF.

The chain carries TRBV4-3 and TRBJ2-3, with D unresolved. The CDR3 totals 14 residues. Germline CDR1 and CDR2: LGHNA and YSLEER. Trimming pared 1 base from V and 2 bases from J, leaving 7 bases between. The CDR3 DNA sequence: TGCGCCAGCAGCCAAGCCCTCCTCACAGATACGCAGTATTTT. Encoded protein: CASSQALLTDTQYF.

The genes are TRBV28 and TRBJ2-1, with D possibly being TRBD1 (6 bases). The CDR3 is 14 residues long. Germline lookup yields CDR1 MDHEN and CDR2 SYDVKM. Trimming removed 5 bases from V and 9 bases from J, with 17 bases in between. In DNA form, the CDR3 reads TGTGCCAGCAGTCTACACAGGGTTGAGGGTGAGCAGTTCTTC. This codes for CASSLHRVEGEQFF.

V usage is TRBV4-2 and J usage is TRBJ1-4, with D unresolved. This CDR3 is built from 15 residues. V lost 4 bases and J 6 bases, leaving 15 bases between the germline ends. Germline-derived CDR1 and CDR2 are LGHNA and YNFKEQ. CDR3 sequence (DNA): TGTGCCAGCAGCCCTCACGCGACACAGCATGAAAAACTGTTTTTT. Residues: CASSPHATQHEKLFF.

This chain connects TRBV28 to TRBJ1-2; D remains unclear. The V gene's germline CDR1 is MDHEN and CDR2 SYDVKM. CDR3 length equals 13 residues. Trimming left V 8 bases short and J 8 bases short, with 18 bases between. CDR3 sequence: CASGKRAMRGYTF. The DNA for the CDR3 is TGTGCCAGCGGGAAAAGGGCTATGAGGGGCTACACCTTC.

The V call is TRBV5-1, the J call TRBJ2-7; TRBD1 matches 10 bases. The germline CDR1 and CDR2 sequences are SGHRS and YFSETQ. There are 14 residues in the CDR3. Unmatched junction bases numbered 5, after V lost 4 bases and J lost 4 bases. CDR3 region: CASSGGTGVYEQYF. The CDR3 DNA follows: TGCGCCAGCAGCGGCGGGACAGGGGTGTACGAGCAGTACTTC.

V is TRBV19 and J is TRBJ2-7, with 10 bases matching TRBD1. This CDR3 spans 14 amino acids. Germline values: CDR1 LNHDA, CDR2 SQIVND (reference sequence). J gave up 2 bases and V 6 bases, and 4 bases lay outside the gene matches. CDR3: CASRTGGATYEQYF. CDR3 coding DNA: TGTGCCAGTAGGACAGGGGGCGCGACCTACGAGCAGTACTTC.

The chain recombines TRBV20-1 with TRBJ1-1, with D tentatively TRBD1 (5 bases). V lost 6 bases and J lost 8, with 13 bases in between. CDR3 length equals 11 residues. The germline CDR1 and CDR2 sequences are DFQATT and SNEGSKA (reference sequence). CDR3 DNA sequence: TGCAGTGCAACACAGGCTCTGGAAGCTTTCTTT. Translation: CSATQALEAFF.

The chain employs TRBV11-2 and TRBJ2-3; weak D call: TRBD1 (6 bases). In germline, CDR1 is SGHAT, CDR2 FQNNGV. Trimming left V 1 base short and J 3 bases short, with 14 bases between. This CDR3 comprises 16 residues. The chain's CDR3 is CASSLVRGGATDTQYF. In nucleotides, the CDR3 is TGTGCCAGCAGCTTAGTCCGAGGGGGAGCTACAGATACGCAGTATTTT.